This entry lists 30 T cell receptor beta chains sequenced from one sample in a study of early T cells in non-severe SARS-CoV-2 infection (dated by TCRdb to the early 2020s). The receptor library was made with 5' RACE. The sequencer listed for this sample is NextSeq 500. Clones were called with MiXCR by TCRdb after fastp trimmed the public reads at Q25, and only in-frame beta chains were retained. Each entry is one CDR3 protein sequence, shown with its most common DNA and genes. This sample holds roughly 50,000 distinct CDR3 sequences; about 7.4% were observed only once. The ten largest clones take up roughly 6% of the sample. The specimen was whole blood. The receptors were gathered from an adult who was a healthcare worker with PCR-confirmed SARS-CoV-2 infection or an uninfected control (not recorded which).

This clonotype showed up many times. The rearrangement uses TRBV5-1 and TRBJ2-1; 11 nucleotides align to TRBD1. The J segment lost 4 bases and the V segment lost 5 bases, leaving 2 bases of the junction unmatched. The V gene's germline CDR1 is SGHRS and CDR2 YFSETQ. The length of the CDR3 is 14 residues. The CDR3 here is CASSGQGAYNEQFF. DNA of the CDR3: TGCGCCAGCAGTGGACAGGGGGCTTACAATGAGCAGTTCTTC. The full variable domain, completed using reference TRBV5-1 and TRBJ2-1, is KAGVTQTPRYLIKTRGQQVTLSCSPISGHRSVSWYQQTPGQGLQFLFEYFSETQRNKGNFPGRFSGRQFSNSRSEMNVSTLELGDSALYLCASSGQGAYNEQFFGPGTRLTVL.

This chain joins TRBV12-3 or TRBV12-4 and TRBJ2-1; D tentatively reads TRBD1 or TRBD2 (6 bases each). This CDR3 contains 14 residues. The V gene lost 3 bases and the J gene lost 5 bases, with 11 bases spanning the gap. For the CDR3, the DNA is TGTGCCAGCAGTTTCGGGGGCCTCAACAATGAGCAGTTCTTC. It encodes CASSFGGLNNEQFF.

The chain carries TRBV12-3 or TRBV12-4 and TRBJ1-1; D unclear. The CDR3 covers 14 residues. The V and J ends lost 3 bases and 2 bases respectively, with 10 bases between them. The CDR3 coding sequence is TGTGCCAGCAGTTTCGGGTGGGCCAACACTGAAGCTTTCTTT. Encoded protein: CASSFGWANTEAFF.

This clonotype appeared many times. V and J are TRBV10-2 and TRBJ2-1; D unclear. CDR3 length equals 15 residues. The germline V and J ends were trimmed by 6 bases and 0 bases, with 12 bases remaining between them. Germline CDR1 WSHSY, CDR2 SAAADI. The CDR3 nucleotides are TGCGCCAGCAGCAAGGGCCGAAGCTCCTACAATGAGCAGTTCTTC. Translating it yields CASSKGRSSYNEQFF.

This clonotype has ten or more counts. The chain is built from TRBV9 and TRBJ1-2; the D is unclear. The CDR3 has 14 amino acids. Germline CDR1 and CDR2: SGDLS and YYNGEE. With 0 bases removed from V and 4 bases from J, the gap between germline ends came to 10 bases. In nucleotides, the CDR3 is TGTGCCAGCAGCGTAGCTGAACTGAGCTATGGCTACACCTTC. Translating it yields CASSVAELSYGYTF.

This clonotype was detected many times. This chain links TRBV30 with TRBJ1-6; 11 nucleotides line up with TRBD1. The CDR3 is 17 residues long. V gave up 2 bases and J gave up 7 bases; unmatched junction bases: 10. The germline V gene has CDR1 GTSNPN and CDR2 SVGIG (reference sequence). Here the CDR3 DNA reads TGTGCCTGGAGTCCAACGGACAGGGGGCTGTTAAATTCACCCCTCCACTTT. Translated, it gives CAWSPTDRGLLNSPLHF. Variable domain in full (rest from reference TRBV30 and TRBJ1-6): SQTIHQWPATLVQPVGSPLSLECTVEGTSNPNLYWYRQAAGRGLQLLFYSVGIGQISSEVPQNLSASRPQDRQFILSSKKLLLSDSGFYLCAWSPTDRGLLNSPLHFGNGTRLTVT.

This clonotype was counted at least ten times. The genes are TRBV28 and TRBJ2-1; 9 bases agree with TRBD2. With 10 bases clipped from V and 5 bases from J, the junction kept 9 bases outside the gene matches. The CDR3 length is 14 residues. CDR1 is MDHEN and CDR2 is SYDVKM in the germline V gene. The CDR3 protein is CATLRTSEHNEQFF. Here the CDR3 DNA reads TGTGCCACCCTGAGGACTAGCGAGCACAATGAGCAGTTCTTC.

This clonotype was detected many times. The V call is TRBV12-3 or TRBV12-4, the J call TRBJ1-5; 9 bases align to TRBD1. After removal of 1 base from V and 4 bases from J, the junction contained 2 bases not matched to a gene. The CDR3 is 15 residues long. The CDR3 DNA reads TGTGCCAGCAGTTTAGGGACAGGGGATAATCAGCCCCAGCATTTT. Protein: CASSLGTGDNQPQHF.

This clonotype was observed at least ten times. The chain carries TRBV5-1 and TRBJ1-6, with a weak D call TRBD1 (5 bases). Trimming cost V 0 bases and J 7 bases, with 5 bases left between them. This CDR3 is 13 amino acids long. The V gene's germline CDR1 is SGHRS and CDR2 YFSETQ. CDR3 DNA: TGCGCCAGCAGCTTGGGACAGAATTCACCCCTCCACTTT. It translates to CASSLGQNSPLHF.

The J gene is TRBJ2-7, the V gene TRBV11-2; a possible D gene is TRBD1 (5 bases). Germline V gives CDR1 SGHAT, CDR2 FQNNGV. The CDR3 runs 15 residues. Deletions cut 4 bases from V and 0 bases from J, with 13 bases between. The CDR3 sequence: CASSSIRQFSYEQYF. The CDR3 region has the DNA TGTGCCAGCAGCTCGATACGACAGTTCTCCTACGAGCAGTACTTC.

Ten or more counts support this clonotype. The J gene is TRBJ1-1, the V gene TRBV20-1, with 7 bases identical to TRBD1. J gave up 1 base and V 5 bases, and 7 bases lay outside the gene matches. The CDR3 is 14 residues long. Germline CDR1 DFQATT, CDR2 SNEGSKA (reference sequence). DNA of the CDR3: TGCAGTGCTCTCCCGGGACAGTGGAACACTGAAGCTTTCTTT. It is translated as CSALPGQWNTEAFF.

The CDR3 is CASSPPGPYEQYF. CDR3 DNA: TGTGCCAGCTCACCGCCAGGTCCCTACGAGCAGTACTTC. The chain has TRBV18 and TRBJ2-7; D is ambiguous. The V end lost 3 bases, the J end lost 2 bases, and 8 bases lay between the germline ends. The CDR3 contains 13 residues. Germline V lookup: CDR1 KGHSH, CDR2 LQKENI.

The chain employs TRBV10-1 and TRBJ2-3; 11 nucleotides match TRBD2. Germline-derived CDR1 and CDR2 are WNHNN and SYGVQD (reference sequence). V lost 6 bases and J lost 4; bases outside the gene matches: 9. The CDR3 extends over 16 amino acids. This CDR3 is CASSDTGLAGADTQYF. In nucleotides, the CDR3 is TGCGCCAGCAGCGACACAGGACTAGCGGGCGCAGATACGCAGTATTTT.

This clonotype was seen many times. The chain combines TRBV6-1 with TRBJ1-1; 8 bases are shared with TRBD1. This CDR3 spans 14 amino acids. Germline loops: CDR1 MNHNS, CDR2 SASEGT. With V trimmed by 3 bases and J by 1 base, 1 base remained unmatched. The CDR3 reads CASSEDRANTEAFF. CDR3 in DNA: TGTGCCAGCAGTGAGGACAGGGCGAACACTGAAGCTTTCTTT.

This clonotype was seen a few times. The rearrangement joins TRBV9 to TRBJ2-1, with 8 bases aligning to TRBD1. CDR3 length: 17 amino acids. From germline, CDR1 is SGDLS and CDR2 YYNGEE. V lost 3 bases, J lost 4 bases, and 12 bases stayed unmatched. The CDR3 sequence is CASSERTGKKGYNEQFF. The CDR3 DNA follows: TGTGCCAGCAGCGAAAGGACAGGGAAAAAAGGGTACAATGAGCAGTTCTTC.

This clonotype was picked up many times. The chain couples TRBV20-1 to TRBJ2-7; D is unclear. The V gene lost 5 bases and the J gene lost 0 bases, with 2 bases spanning the gap. CDR1 and CDR2 from the germline V gene are DFQATT and SNEGSKA (reference sequence). The CDR3 runs to 10 residues. In nucleotides, the CDR3 is TGCAGTGCTGGCTCCTACGAGCAGTACTTC. It encodes CSAGSYEQYF.

The chain combines TRBV7-9 with TRBJ2-1; the match to TRBD2 covers 9 bases. Germline V gene lookup returns CDR1 SEHNR and CDR2 FQNEAQ (reference sequence). J gave up 7 bases and V 2 bases, and 9 bases lay outside the gene matches. The CDR3 runs to 16 residues. The CDR3 protein is CASSLTSGGLWNEQFF. The CDR3 bases are TGTGCCAGCAGCTTAACGAGCGGGGGGTTGTGGAATGAGCAGTTCTTC.

This clonotype was detected many times. V and J are TRBV5-1 and TRBJ1-4, with D hard to call. Looked up from germline, CDR1 is SGHRS and CDR2 is YFSETQ. The CDR3 sequence is 12 residues long. The germline V and J ends were trimmed by 4 bases and 6 bases, with 7 bases remaining between them. This chain's CDR3 is CASSPEDEKLFF. DNA for the CDR3: TGCGCCAGCAGCCCTGAAGATGAAAAACTGTTTTTT.

In its sample, this clonotype was seen a few times. V is TRBV28 and J is TRBJ1-1, with TRBD1 matching over 8 bases. This CDR3 region has 15 residues. Germline trimming cut 3 bases from V and 0 bases from J; bases unmatched to any gene: 3. Germline V CDR1 and CDR2: MDHEN, SYDVKM. The CDR3 DNA sequence: TGTGCCAGCAGTTTTCGGGACAGGCTGAACACTGAAGCTTTCTTT. This codes for CASSFRDRLNTEAFF.

This clonotype was seen many times. The V and J genes are TRBV27 and TRBJ2-7; weak D call: TRBD1 (6 bases). The CDR3 is made up of 14 amino acids. Germline lookup yields CDR1 MNHEY and CDR2 SMNVEV (reference sequence). Deletions cut 5 bases from V and 3 bases from J, with 14 bases between. The CDR3 sequence: CASSLRDTYYEQYF. The CDR3 DNA reads TGTGCCAGCAGTCTCCGGGACACCTACTACGAGCAGTACTTC.

This clonotype was observed many times. The V call is TRBV20-1, the J call TRBJ1-2; 7 positions match TRBD1. Trimming at V came to 6 bases and at J to 8 bases, leaving 9 bases not matched to a gene. CDR3 length: 12 amino acids. Looked up from germline, CDR1 is DFQATT and CDR2 is SNEGSKA (reference sequence). As DNA, the CDR3 is TGCAGTGCCGAGGGACAGTCGGGAGGCTACACCTTC. It encodes CSAEGQSGGYTF.

The rearrangement uses TRBV20-1 and TRBJ2-3; D is possibly TRBD2 (5 bases). Germline CDR1 and CDR2: DFQATT and SNEGSKA (reference sequence). Trimming removed 5 bases at V and 1 base at J, with 13 bases between. The CDR3 is 14 residues long. CDR3 sequence (DNA): TGCAGTGCTGTTCACCGGGAAGGCACAGATACGCAGTATTTT. Its translation is CSAVHREGTDTQYF.

This clonotype has at least ten counts. The chain joins TRBV6-5 to TRBJ1-6, with TRBD1 matching 7 bases. The J segment lost 7 bases and the V segment lost 0 bases, leaving 6 bases of the junction unmatched. Per the germline V gene, CDR1 is MNHEY and CDR2 is SVGAGI. CDR3 length equals 16 residues. Here the CDR3 reads CASSYSPAGGNSPLHF. CDR3 in DNA: TGTGCCAGCAGTTACTCCCCGGCAGGGGGGAATTCACCCCTCCACTTT.

Regarding this clonotype: A much larger clone differs from this one at a single base, so this may be a read error. CDR3 nucleotide sequence: TGTGCCAGCAGCCCGGGACATTCCTACGAGCAGTACTTC. This codes for CASSPGHSYEQYF. This chain links TRBV7-9 with TRBJ2-7, with a weak D call TRBD1 (6 bases). CDR3 size: 13 residues. Germline CDR1 is SEHNR and CDR2 is FQNEAQ (reference sequence). The V end was cut by 5 bases, the J end by 1 base, with 9 bases between.

This clonotype has at least ten counts. The V gene is TRBV20-1, the J gene TRBJ2-3; D call uncertain. Germline V lookup: CDR1 DFQATT, CDR2 SNEGSKA (reference sequence). With 3 bases removed from V and 1 base from J, the gap between germline ends came to 11 bases. The CDR3 runs 14 residues. CDR3 sequence (DNA): TGCAGTGCTAGTAGTCCTACTGGCACAGATACGCAGTATTTT. Translated, it gives CSASSPTGTDTQYF.

In its sample, this clonotype was seen many times. The chain has TRBV10-3 and TRBJ1-2; D is perhaps TRBD1 (5 bases). This CDR3 is 16 amino acids long. V lost 7 bases, J lost 0 bases, and 18 bases lay in between. From germline, CDR1 is ENHRY and CDR2 SYGVKD. In nucleotides, the CDR3 is TGTGCCATCAATTACTCGGGCCCAGGGTCTAACTATGGCTACACCTTC. Protein product: CAINYSGPGSNYGYTF.

Only a few counts were recorded for this clonotype. This chain connects TRBV27 to TRBJ2-3; 12 bases align to TRBD2. The germline V gene has CDR1 MNHEY and CDR2 SMNVEV (reference sequence). The CDR3 consists of 15 residues. The J segment lost 6 bases and the V segment lost 6 bases, leaving 7 bases of the junction unmatched. The CDR3: CASSLTSGGPDTQYF. The CDR3 bases are TGTGCCAGCAGCCTCACTAGCGGGGGGCCGGATACGCAGTATTTT.

This clonotype occurred a few times. This sequence joins TRBV28 and TRBJ2-7; D may correspond to TRBD1 or TRBD2 (5 bases each). The CDR3 totals 16 residues. Looked up from germline, CDR1 is MDHEN and CDR2 is SYDVKM. Trimming stripped 5 bases from V and 3 bases from J, with 20 bases between. The CDR3: CASSLDVRGAFYEQYF. Written as DNA, the CDR3 is TGTGCCAGCAGTCTCGACGTCCGGGGCGCTTTCTACGAGCAGTACTTC.

This clonotype has at least ten counts. CDR3 region: CASSINQVHINQPQHF. CDR3 nucleotide sequence: TGTGCCAGTAGTATAAATCAGGTCCACATAAATCAGCCCCAGCATTTT. V and J are TRBV19 and TRBJ1-5; D is unclear. Germline loops: CDR1 LNHDA, CDR2 SQIVND (reference sequence). CDR3 size: 16 residues. Deletions cut 2 bases from V and 4 bases from J, with 15 bases between.

This clonotype was detected ten times or more. The V gene is TRBV6-5, the J gene TRBJ2-1; D is possibly TRBD1 (7 bases). Deletions cut 6 bases from V and 3 bases from J, with 15 bases between. Germline assignment: CDR1 MNHEY and CDR2 SVGAGI. The CDR3 extends over 15 amino acids. CDR3 sequence reads: CASRETGTLYNEQFF. The CDR3 region has the DNA TGTGCCAGCAGAGAGACAGGGACTCTCTACAATGAGCAGTTCTTC.